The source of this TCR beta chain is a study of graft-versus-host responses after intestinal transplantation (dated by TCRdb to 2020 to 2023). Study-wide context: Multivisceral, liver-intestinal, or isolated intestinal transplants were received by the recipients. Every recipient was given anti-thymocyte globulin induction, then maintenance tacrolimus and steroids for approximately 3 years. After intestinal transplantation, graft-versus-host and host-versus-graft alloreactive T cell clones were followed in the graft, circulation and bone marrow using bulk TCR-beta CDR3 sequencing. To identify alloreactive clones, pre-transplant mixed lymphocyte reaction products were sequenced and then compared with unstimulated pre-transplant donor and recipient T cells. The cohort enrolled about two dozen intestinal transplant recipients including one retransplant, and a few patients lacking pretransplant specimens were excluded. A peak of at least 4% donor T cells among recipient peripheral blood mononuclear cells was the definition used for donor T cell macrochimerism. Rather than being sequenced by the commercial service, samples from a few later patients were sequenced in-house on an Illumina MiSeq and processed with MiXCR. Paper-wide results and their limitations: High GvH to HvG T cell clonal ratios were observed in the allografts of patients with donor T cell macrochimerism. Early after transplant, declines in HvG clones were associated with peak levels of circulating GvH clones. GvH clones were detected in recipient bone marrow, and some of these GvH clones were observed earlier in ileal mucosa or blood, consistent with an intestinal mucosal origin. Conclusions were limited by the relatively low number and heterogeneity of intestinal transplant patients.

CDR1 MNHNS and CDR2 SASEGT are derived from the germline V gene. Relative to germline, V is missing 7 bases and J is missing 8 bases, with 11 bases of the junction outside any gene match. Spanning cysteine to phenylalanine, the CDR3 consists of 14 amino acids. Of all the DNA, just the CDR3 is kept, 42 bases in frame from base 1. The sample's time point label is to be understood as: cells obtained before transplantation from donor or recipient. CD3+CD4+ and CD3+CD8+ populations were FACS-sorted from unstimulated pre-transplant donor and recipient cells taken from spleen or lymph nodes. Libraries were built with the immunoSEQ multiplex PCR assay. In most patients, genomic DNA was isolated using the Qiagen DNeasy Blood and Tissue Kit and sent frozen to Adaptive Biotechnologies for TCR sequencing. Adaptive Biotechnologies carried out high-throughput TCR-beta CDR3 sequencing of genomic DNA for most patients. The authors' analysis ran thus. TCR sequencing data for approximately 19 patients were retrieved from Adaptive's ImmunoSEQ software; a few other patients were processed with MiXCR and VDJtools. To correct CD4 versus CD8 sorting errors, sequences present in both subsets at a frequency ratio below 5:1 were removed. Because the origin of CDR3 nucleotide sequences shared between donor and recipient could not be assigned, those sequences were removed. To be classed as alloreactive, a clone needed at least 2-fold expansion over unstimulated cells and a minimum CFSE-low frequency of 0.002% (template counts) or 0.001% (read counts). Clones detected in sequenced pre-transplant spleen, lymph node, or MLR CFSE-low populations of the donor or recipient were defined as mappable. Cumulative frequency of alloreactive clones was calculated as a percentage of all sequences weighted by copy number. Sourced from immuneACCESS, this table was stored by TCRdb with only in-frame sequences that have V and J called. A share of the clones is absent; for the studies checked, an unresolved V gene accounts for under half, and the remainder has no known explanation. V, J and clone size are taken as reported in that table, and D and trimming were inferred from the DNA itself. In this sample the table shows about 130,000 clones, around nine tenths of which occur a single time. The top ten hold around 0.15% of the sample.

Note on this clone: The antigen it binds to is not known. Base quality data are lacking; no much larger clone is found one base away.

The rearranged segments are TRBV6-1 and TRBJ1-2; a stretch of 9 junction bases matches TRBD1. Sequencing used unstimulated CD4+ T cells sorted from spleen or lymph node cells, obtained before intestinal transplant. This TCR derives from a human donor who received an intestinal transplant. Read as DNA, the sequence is TGTGCCAGCACACTACAGGGGGCATGGGGAGGCTACACCTTC. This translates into CASTLQGAWGGYTF.